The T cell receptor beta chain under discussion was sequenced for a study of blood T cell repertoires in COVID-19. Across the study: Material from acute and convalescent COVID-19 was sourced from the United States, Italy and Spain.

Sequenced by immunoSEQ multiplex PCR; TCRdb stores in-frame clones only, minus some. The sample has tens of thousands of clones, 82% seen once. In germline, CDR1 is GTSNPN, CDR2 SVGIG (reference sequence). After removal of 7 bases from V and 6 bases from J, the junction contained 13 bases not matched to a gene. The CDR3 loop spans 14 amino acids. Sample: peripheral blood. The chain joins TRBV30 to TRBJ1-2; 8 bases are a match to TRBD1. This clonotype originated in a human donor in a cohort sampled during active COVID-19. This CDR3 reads CASSLPGTGNGYTF. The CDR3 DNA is TGTGCCTCTAGTCTCCCCGGGACAGGTAATGGCTACACCTTC.